What follows are 4 T cell receptor beta chains derived from one specimen sequenced in a study of technical replicates of blood from a handful of donors. Assay used: immunoSEQ multiplex PCR; TCRdb lists only in-frame clones, some missing. The sample yields nearly 90,000 clones, over 90% seen once. The sequenced sample consisted of T cells isolated from PBMCs. The receptors come from a human donor in good health.

V usage is TRBV28 and J usage is TRBJ1-2, with no clear D. Germline V gives CDR1 MDHEN, CDR2 SYDVKM. This CDR3 has 13 residues. Trimming took off 3 bases at V and 6 bases at J, with 11 bases between the two ends. The CDR3 reads CASSFIVSDGYTF. As DNA, the CDR3 is TGTGCCAGCAGTTTTATCGTCAGTGATGGCTACACCTTC.

The CDR3 coding sequence is TGTGCCAGTAGCCCCCAGGACTCTGGGGCCAACGTCCTGACTTTC. Residues: CASSPQDSGANVLTF. The chain combines TRBV19 with TRBJ2-6; D gene unclear. The CDR3 runs 15 residues. The germline V and J ends were trimmed by 6 bases and 0 bases, with 9 bases remaining between them. Looked up from germline, CDR1 is LNHDA and CDR2 is SQIVND (reference sequence).

J is TRBJ2-3 and V is TRBV2; D ambiguous. The CDR3 spans 11 residues. Germline V gene data show CDR1 as SNHLY and CDR2 as FYNNEI. V was shortened by 3 bases and J by 6 bases, with 4 bases between the two germline ends. Here the CDR3 DNA reads TGTGCCAGCAGTGACGCGGATACGCAGTATTTT. Translating it yields CASSDADTQYF.

The sample holds one count of this clone. In DNA, the CDR3 is TGTGCCAGTAGTATAGCAGGGCTCGATAATGAAAAACTGTTTTTT. Amino acid sequence: CASSIAGLDNEKLFF. The chain is built from TRBV19 and TRBJ1-4, with D possibly TRBD1 on 5 matching bases. V was cut by 1 base and J by 4 bases, with 10 bases left in between. The germline gives CDR1 LNHDA, CDR2 SQIVND (reference sequence). This CDR3 spans 15 amino acids.